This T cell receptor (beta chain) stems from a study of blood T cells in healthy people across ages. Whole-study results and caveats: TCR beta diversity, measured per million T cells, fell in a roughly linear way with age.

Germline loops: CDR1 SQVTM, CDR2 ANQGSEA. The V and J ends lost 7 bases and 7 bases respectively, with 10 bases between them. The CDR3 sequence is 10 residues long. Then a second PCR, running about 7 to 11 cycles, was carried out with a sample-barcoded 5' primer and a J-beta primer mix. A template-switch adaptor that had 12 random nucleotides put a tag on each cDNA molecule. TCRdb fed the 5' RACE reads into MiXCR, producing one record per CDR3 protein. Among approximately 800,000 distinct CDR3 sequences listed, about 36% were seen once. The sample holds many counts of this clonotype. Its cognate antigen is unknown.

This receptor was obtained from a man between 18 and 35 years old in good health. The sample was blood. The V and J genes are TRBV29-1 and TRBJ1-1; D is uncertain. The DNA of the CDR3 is TGCAGCGCTCTTGTCGGTGAAGCTTTCTTT. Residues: CSALVGEAFF.